Following are 21 T cell receptor beta chains from one sample sequenced in a study of identical twins. TCRdb reprocessed the 5' RACE reads via MiXCR and lists one record per CDR3 protein. The table lists some 250,000 distinct CDR3 sequences, roughly 13% of them singletons. The data also belong to a second study, concerning yellow fever vaccine responses in identical twins.

Sequenced sample: memory (CD45RO+) T cells sorted from blood. The receptors were sampled from a young woman in good health.

V is TRBV14 and J is TRBJ2-7; no clear D. The germline V and J ends were trimmed by 1 base and 3 bases, with 10 bases remaining between them. The germline V gene has CDR1 SGHDN and CDR2 FVKESK. This CDR3 is 14 amino acids long. CDR3 in amino acids: CASSQGPTFYEQYF. In DNA, the CDR3 is TGTGCCAGCAGCCAAGGTCCCACTTTCTACGAGCAGTACTTC.

In its sample, this clonotype was seen many times. The chain carries TRBV3-1 and TRBJ1-2; D may be TRBD1 (6 bases). Trimming shortened V by 3 bases and J by 8 bases, and 19 bases separated the two germline ends. There are 15 residues in the CDR3. Germline V gene data show CDR1 as LGHDT and CDR2 as YNNKEL (reference sequence). For the CDR3, the DNA is TGTGCCAGCAGCCAGTGGGACATTCAAGAGAGAGGCTACACCTTC. Amino acids: CASSQWDIQERGYTF. The complete variable domain, with remaining parts taken from reference TRBV3-1 and TRBJ1-2, reads DTAVSQTPKYLVTQMGNDKSIKCEQNLGHDTMYWYKQDSKKFLKIMFSYNNKELIINETVPNRFSPKSPDKAHLNLHINSLELGDSAVYFCASSQWDIQERGYTFGSGTRLTVV.

The rearrangement links TRBV7-2 to TRBJ2-5; no clear D. Germline lookup yields CDR1 SGHTA and CDR2 FQGNSA. This CDR3 has 13 amino acids. Trimming took 7 bases from V and 1 from J, leaving 10 bases between them. The CDR3 sequence: CASTKGFQETQYF. CDR3 DNA sequence: TGTGCCAGCACCAAGGGATTCCAAGAGACCCAGTACTTC.

This clonotype has more than one count but fewer than ten. The chain couples TRBV20-1 to TRBJ2-7, with a possible D match to TRBD1 (6 bases). This CDR3 spans 12 amino acids. Germline V CDR1 and CDR2: DFQATT, SNEGSKA (reference sequence). The ends were cut back, 1 base at V and 5 bases at J, with 9 bases in the middle. Written as DNA, the CDR3 is TGCAGTGCTAGAGGACAGGTCAACGAGCAGTACTTC. Translating it yields CSARGQVNEQYF.

This clonotype appeared a few times. An end of the junction does not agree with germline; a read error may underlie this. The J gene is TRBJ2-2, the V gene TRBV12-3 or TRBV12-4; 8 nucleotides agree with TRBD2. CDR3 size: 15 residues. In DNA, the CDR3 is TGTGCCAGCAGCTTAGCGGGATGGGGCACCGGGGAGCTGTTTTTT. Residues: CASSLAGWGTGELFF.

This clonotype has just a few counts. This chain joins TRBV20-1 and TRBJ2-5, with TRBD1 matching 7 bases. The V and J ends lost 5 bases and 5 bases, in that order; junction bases with no gene match: 11. The CDR3 spans 14 residues. Germline loops: CDR1 DFQATT, CDR2 SNEGSKA (reference sequence). The CDR3 spells CSAGRSTGFETQYF. The CDR3 DNA follows: TGCAGTGCTGGAAGATCGACAGGGTTCGAGACCCAGTACTTC.

The chain combines TRBV5-1 with TRBJ2-3, with D perhaps TRBD2 (6 bases). Per the germline V gene, CDR1 is SGHRS and CDR2 is YFSETQ. With 4 bases removed from V and 2 bases from J, the gap between germline ends came to 11 bases. The CDR3 has 14 residues. This chain's CDR3 is CASSGGDPTDTQYF. In DNA form, the CDR3 reads TGCGCCAGCAGCGGAGGGGACCCCACAGATACGCAGTATTTT.

This clonotype was seen many times. The CDR3 protein is CASSLVTNTEAFF. DNA of the CDR3: TGTGCCAGCAGCTTAGTGACCAACACTGAAGCTTTCTTT. The rearrangement links TRBV7-2 to TRBJ1-1; D gene ambiguous. The CDR3 totals 13 residues. Germline CDR1 reads SGHTA; CDR2 reads FQGNSA. Between the trimmed V and J ends, which lost 1 base and 2 bases, there was a span of 5 bases.

This clonotype has a count of ten or more. The CDR3 protein is CASSQGQGAVGYTF. The CDR3 nucleotides read TGTGCCAGCAGCCAAGGACAGGGGGCGGTTGGCTACACCTTC. The rearrangement joins TRBV3-1 to TRBJ1-2, with 10 positions matching TRBD1. V lost 1 base to trimming and J lost 7 bases; unmatched junction nucleotides: 3. Germline assignment: CDR1 LGHDT and CDR2 YNNKEL (reference sequence). CDR3 length: 14 residues.

The table lists this clonotype with a few counts. The chain employs TRBV3-1 and TRBJ1-1; TRBD1 aligns across 9 bases. Germline V gives CDR1 LGHDT, CDR2 YNNKEL (reference sequence). The CDR3 sequence is 14 residues long. After removal of 0 bases from V and 5 bases from J, the junction contained 1 base not matched to a gene. The CDR3 bases are TGTGCCAGCAGCCAAGAGACAGGGGGAACTGAAGCTTTCTTT. This gives the protein CASSQETGGTEAFF. Full variable domain (outside the CDR3, taken from reference TRBV3-1 and TRBJ1-1): DTAVSQTPKYLVTQMGNDKSIKCEQNLGHDTMYWYKQDSKKFLKIMFSYNNKELIINETVPNRFSPKSPDKAHLNLHINSLELGDSAVYFCASSQETGGTEAFFGQGTRLTVV.

The rearrangement links TRBV11-3 to TRBJ2-1, with 8 nucleotides matching TRBD2. With 6 bases clipped from V and 2 bases from J, the junction kept 6 bases outside the gene matches. This CDR3 has 15 amino acids. Germline loops: CDR1 SGHNT, CDR2 YENEEA. Here the CDR3 reads CASSSYGGAYNEQFF. Written as DNA, the CDR3 is TGTGCCAGCAGTTCTTACGGGGGGGCCTACAATGAGCAGTTCTTC.

This clonotype has just a few counts. One end of the junction fails to match germline, which may point to a read error. The V gene is TRBV7-2, the J gene TRBJ2-1; TRBD2 matches at 9 bases. The CDR3 totals 14 residues. Germline-derived CDR1 and CDR2 are SGHTA and FQGNSA. CDR3 bases: TGTGTCAGCATCAGGGGACTAGCCCTCGGTGAGCAGTTCTTC. It translates to CVSIRGLALGEQFF.

The sample holds a few counts of this clonotype. The V and J genes are TRBV2 and TRBJ2-7; 8 nucleotides align to TRBD1. Germline lookup yields CDR1 SNHLY and CDR2 FYNNEI. This CDR3 has 13 residues. Trimming removed 6 bases from V and 5 bases from J; junction bases left unmatched: 6. The DNA for the CDR3 is TGTGCCAGCAGCTCTGACAGGGGAAACGAGCAGTACTTC. Translation: CASSSDRGNEQYF.

This clonotype was observed a few times. The chain carries TRBV20-1 and TRBJ1-5; 7 nucleotides align to TRBD1. Germline CDR1 is DFQATT and CDR2 is SNEGSKA (reference sequence). Unmatched junction bases numbered 15, after V lost 7 bases and J lost 6 bases. The length of the CDR3 is 15 residues. The CDR3 sequence: CSVPPRQGVIQPQHF. The CDR3 coding sequence is TGCAGTGTCCCCCCTCGGCAGGGGGTAATTCAGCCCCAGCATTTT.

This chain uses TRBV28 with TRBJ2-5, with TRBD2 as a possible D gene (6 bases). The CDR3 spans 18 residues. Trimming pared 4 bases from V and 1 base from J, leaving 22 bases between. CDR1 and CDR2 (germline): MDHEN, SYDVKM. The CDR3: CASSSPFGGPVSQETQYF. In DNA, the CDR3 is TGTGCCAGCAGTTCCCCTTTTGGAGGGCCCGTCTCCCAAGAGACCCAGTACTTC.

This clonotype was counted a few times. This chain joins TRBV2 and TRBJ2-4; D call uncertain. This CDR3 contains 12 residues. Germline CDR1 is SNHLY and CDR2 is FYNNEI. Trimming pared 8 bases from V and 4 bases from J, leaving 9 bases between. This chain's CDR3 is CASRQSKNIQYF. DNA of the CDR3: TGTGCCAGCCGACAAAGTAAAAACATTCAGTACTTC.

The V and J genes are TRBV6-1 and TRBJ2-7; TRBD1 matches at 7 bases. The CDR3 spans 15 residues. V shed 2 bases, J shed 1 base, and the junction held 5 bases outside the gene matches. CDR1 is MNHNS, CDR2 SASEGT, per germline. The CDR3 nucleotides are TGTGCCAGCAGTGAAATACAGGGGATTTCCTACGAGCAGTACTTC. Its translation: CASSEIQGISYEQYF.

This clonotype was picked up many times. The V call is TRBV2, the J call TRBJ2-5; no reliable D call. CDR1 is SNHLY, CDR2 FYNNEI, per germline. V lost 3 bases, J lost 2 bases, and 13 bases lay in between. The CDR3 sequence is 15 residues long. The CDR3 reads CASSDSGYPQETQYF. The CDR3 region has the DNA TGTGCCAGCAGTGACTCTGGATACCCACAAGAGACCCAGTACTTC.

This clonotype turned up a few times. The V call is TRBV27, the J call TRBJ2-2; 12 bases line up with TRBD1. The CDR3 runs 17 residues. The V gene's germline CDR1 is MNHEY and CDR2 SMNVEV (reference sequence). Trimming took 8 bases from V and 5 from J; bases not matched to a gene: 12. The CDR3 sequence: CASSRGRDRGRTGELFF. CDR3 nucleotides: TGTGCCAGCTCCCGGGGTCGGGACAGGGGGCGGACCGGGGAGCTGTTTTTT.

The gene calls are TRBV10-3 and TRBJ2-5, with a weak D call TRBD2 (6 bases). CDR1 and CDR2 from the germline V gene are ENHRY and SYGVKD. Deletions cut 4 bases from V and 6 bases from J, with 9 bases between. The CDR3 is 12 residues long. The CDR3 sequence: CAISVGGQTQYF. In DNA form, the CDR3 reads TGTGCCATCAGTGTTGGAGGGCAGACCCAGTACTTC.

In its sample, this clonotype was seen a few times. This chain connects TRBV20-1 to TRBJ1-1; D not certain. The V end was cut by 3 bases, the J end by 5 bases, with 10 bases between. This CDR3 contains 12 residues. The germline V gene encodes CDR1 DFQATT and CDR2 SNEGSKA (reference sequence). The CDR3 nucleotides are TGCAGTGCTAGCTGGGGATATACTGAAGCTTTCTTT. Its protein product is CSASWGYTEAFF.